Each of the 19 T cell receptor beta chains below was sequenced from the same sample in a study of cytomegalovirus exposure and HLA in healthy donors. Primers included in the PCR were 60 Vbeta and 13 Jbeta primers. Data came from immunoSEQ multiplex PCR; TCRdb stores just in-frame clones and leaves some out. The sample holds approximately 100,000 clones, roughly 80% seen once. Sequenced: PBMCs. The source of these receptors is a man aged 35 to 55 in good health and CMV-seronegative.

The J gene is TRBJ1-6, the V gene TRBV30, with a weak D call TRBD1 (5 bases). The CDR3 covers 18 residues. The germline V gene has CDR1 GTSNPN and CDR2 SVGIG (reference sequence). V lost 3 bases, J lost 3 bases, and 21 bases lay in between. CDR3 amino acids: CAWRIKRTTGFYNSPLHF. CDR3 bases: TGTGCCTGGAGGATCAAAAGGACAACCGGGTTCTATAATTCACCCCTCCACTTT.

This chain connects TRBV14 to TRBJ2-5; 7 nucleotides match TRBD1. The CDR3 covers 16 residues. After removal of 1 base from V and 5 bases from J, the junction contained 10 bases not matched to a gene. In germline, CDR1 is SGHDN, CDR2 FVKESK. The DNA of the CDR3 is TGTGCCAGCAGCCAAGTCACAGGGGTGCCTTTCGAGACCCAGTACTTC. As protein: CASSQVTGVPFETQYF.

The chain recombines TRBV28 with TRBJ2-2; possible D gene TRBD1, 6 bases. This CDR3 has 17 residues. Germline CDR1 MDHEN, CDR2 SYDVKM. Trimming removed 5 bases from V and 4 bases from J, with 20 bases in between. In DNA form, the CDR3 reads TGTGCCAGCAGTCCGATAGAGGACAGTGCGAGCACCGGGGAGCTGTTTTTT. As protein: CASSPIEDSASTGELFF. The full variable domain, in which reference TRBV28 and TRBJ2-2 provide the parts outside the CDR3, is DVKVTQSSRYLVKRTGEKVFLECVQDMDHENMFWYRQDPGLGLRLIYFSYDVKMKEKGDIPEGYSVSREKKERFSLILESASTNQTSMYLCASSPIEDSASTGELFFGEGSRLTVL.

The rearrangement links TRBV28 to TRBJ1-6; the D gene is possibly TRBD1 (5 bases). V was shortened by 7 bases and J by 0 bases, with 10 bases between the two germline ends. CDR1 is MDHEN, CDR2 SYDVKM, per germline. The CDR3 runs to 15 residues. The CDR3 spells CASTGGSSYNSPLHF. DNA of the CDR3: TGTGCCAGCACGGGGGGGAGCTCCTATAATTCACCCCTCCACTTT.

This CDR3 is CASVQGSNQPQHF. In DNA, the CDR3 is TGCGCCAGCGTCCAGGGCTCCAATCAGCCCCAGCATTTT. V gene TRBV10-1 combines with J gene TRBJ1-5; TRBD1 is a possible D gene (5 bases). This CDR3 is 13 amino acids long. Trimming removed 8 bases at V and 3 bases at J, with 11 bases between. Germline V gives CDR1 WNHNN, CDR2 SYGVQD (reference sequence).

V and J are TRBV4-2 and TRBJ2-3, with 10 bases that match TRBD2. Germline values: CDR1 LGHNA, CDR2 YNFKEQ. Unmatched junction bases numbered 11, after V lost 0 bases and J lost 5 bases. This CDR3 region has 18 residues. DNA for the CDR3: TGTGCCAGCAGCCAAGATTCGCTAGCGGGGGCCCGGGGAGATACGCAGTATTTT. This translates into CASSQDSLAGARGDTQYF.

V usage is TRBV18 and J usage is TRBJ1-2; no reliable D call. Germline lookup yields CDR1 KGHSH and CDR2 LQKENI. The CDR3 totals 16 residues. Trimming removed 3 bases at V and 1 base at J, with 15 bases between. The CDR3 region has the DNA TGTGCCAGCTCACCGTCACCGGTTGCGCTTAACTATGGCTACACCTTC. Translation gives CASSPSPVALNYGYTF.

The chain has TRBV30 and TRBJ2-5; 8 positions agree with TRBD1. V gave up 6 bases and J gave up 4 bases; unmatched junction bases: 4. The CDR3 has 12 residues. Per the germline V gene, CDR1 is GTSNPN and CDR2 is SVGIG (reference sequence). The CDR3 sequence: CACLRGLETQYF. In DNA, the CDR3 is TGTGCCTGCCTCAGGGGGCTAGAGACCCAGTACTTC.

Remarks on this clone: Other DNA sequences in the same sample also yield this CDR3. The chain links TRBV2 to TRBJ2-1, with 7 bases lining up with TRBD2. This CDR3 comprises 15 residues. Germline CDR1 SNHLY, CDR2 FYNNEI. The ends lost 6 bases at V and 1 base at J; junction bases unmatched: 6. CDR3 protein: CASRILATSYNEQFF. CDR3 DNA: TGTGCCAGCAGGATACTAGCGACGTCCTACAATGAGCAGTTCTTC. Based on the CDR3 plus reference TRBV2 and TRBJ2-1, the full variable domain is EPEVTQTPSHQVTQMGQEVILRCVPISNHLYFYWYRQILGQKVEFLVSFYNNEISEKSEIFDDQFSVERPDGSNFTLKIRSTKLEDSAMYFCASRILATSYNEQFFGPGTRLTVL.

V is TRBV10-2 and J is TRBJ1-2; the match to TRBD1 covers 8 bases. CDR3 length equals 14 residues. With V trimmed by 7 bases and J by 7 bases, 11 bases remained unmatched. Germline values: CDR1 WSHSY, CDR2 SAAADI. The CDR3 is CASKTGALWGGYTF. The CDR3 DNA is TGCGCCAGCAAGACAGGGGCTCTGTGGGGTGGCTACACCTTC.

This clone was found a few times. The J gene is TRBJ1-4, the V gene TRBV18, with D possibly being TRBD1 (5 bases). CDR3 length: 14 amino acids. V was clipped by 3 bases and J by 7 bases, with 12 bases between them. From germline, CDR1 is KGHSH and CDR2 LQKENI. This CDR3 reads CASSPRGGSEKLFF. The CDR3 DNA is TGTGCCAGCTCACCTCGGGGGGGAAGTGAAAAACTGTTTTTT.

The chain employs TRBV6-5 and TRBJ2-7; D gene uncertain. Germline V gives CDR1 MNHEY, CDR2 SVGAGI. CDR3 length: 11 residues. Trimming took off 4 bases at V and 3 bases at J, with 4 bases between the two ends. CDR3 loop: CASSSHYEQYF. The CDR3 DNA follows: TGTGCCAGCAGTTCCCACTACGAGCAGTACTTC.

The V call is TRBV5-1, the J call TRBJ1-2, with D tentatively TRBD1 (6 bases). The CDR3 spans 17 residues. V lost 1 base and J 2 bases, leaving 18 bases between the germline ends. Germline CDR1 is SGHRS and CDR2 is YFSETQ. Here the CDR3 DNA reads TGCGCCAGCAGCTTGTTTTTTCTACAGGGAGCCAACTATGGCTACACCTTC. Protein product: CASSLFFLQGANYGYTF.

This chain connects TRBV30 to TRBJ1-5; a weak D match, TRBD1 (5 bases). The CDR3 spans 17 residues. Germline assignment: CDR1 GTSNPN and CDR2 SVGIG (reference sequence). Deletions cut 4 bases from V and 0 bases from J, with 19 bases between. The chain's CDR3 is CAWTALGESLSNQPQHF. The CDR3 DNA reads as TGTGCCTGGACCGCCCTAGGGGAATCCCTTAGCAATCAGCCCCAGCATTTT.

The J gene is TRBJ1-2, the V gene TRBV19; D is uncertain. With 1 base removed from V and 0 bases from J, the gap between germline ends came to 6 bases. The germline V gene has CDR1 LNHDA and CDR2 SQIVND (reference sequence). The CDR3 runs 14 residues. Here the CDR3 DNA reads TGTGCCAGTAGTATAGTGGGCACTAACTATGGCTACACCTTC. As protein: CASSIVGTNYGYTF.

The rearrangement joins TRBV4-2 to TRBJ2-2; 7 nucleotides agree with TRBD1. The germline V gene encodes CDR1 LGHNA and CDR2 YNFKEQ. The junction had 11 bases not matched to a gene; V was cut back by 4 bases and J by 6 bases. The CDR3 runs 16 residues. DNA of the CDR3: TGTGCCAGCAGCCCCCTGACAGGGATTATAGCCGGGGAGCTGTTTTTT. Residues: CASSPLTGIIAGELFF.

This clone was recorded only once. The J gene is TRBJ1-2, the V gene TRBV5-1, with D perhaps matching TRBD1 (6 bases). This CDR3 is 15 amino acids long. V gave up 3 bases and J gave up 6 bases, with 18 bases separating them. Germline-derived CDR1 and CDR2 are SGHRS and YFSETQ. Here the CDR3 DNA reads TGCGCCAGCAGCTCCCGGGACAACCCTCCGAATGGCTACACCTTC. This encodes CASSSRDNPPNGYTF.

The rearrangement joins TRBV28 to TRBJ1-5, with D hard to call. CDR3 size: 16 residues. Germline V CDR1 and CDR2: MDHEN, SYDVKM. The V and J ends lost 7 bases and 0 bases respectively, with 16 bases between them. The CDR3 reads CASKSQIARSNQPQHF. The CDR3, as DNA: TGTGCCAGCAAAAGTCAGATTGCCCGTAGCAATCAGCCCCAGCATTTT.

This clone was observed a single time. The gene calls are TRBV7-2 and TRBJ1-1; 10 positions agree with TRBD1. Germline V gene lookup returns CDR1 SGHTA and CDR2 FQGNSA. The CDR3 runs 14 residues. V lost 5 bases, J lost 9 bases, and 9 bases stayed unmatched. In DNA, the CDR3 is TGTGCCAGCAGCCCCGGAATGGGACAGGGGAAAGCTTTCTTT. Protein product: CASSPGMGQGKAFF.